This record looks at one T cell receptor beta chain sequence and its context. The germline CDR1 and CDR2 sequences are MNHNS and SASEGT. This CDR3 has 15 residues. Trimming left V 4 bases short and J 2 bases short, with 11 bases between. Over chemoradiotherapy, repertoires were sampled more than once. This sample is part of a study of chemoradiotherapy in HPV16-positive cancers. Generated by immunoSEQ multiplex PCR, the TCRdb table keeps only in-frame clones and is missing some. Of 20,000 to 25,000 clones in the sample, approximately 87% are singletons; the top ten hold roughly 2.4%. The source is a human donor with HPV-associated anogenital cancer. Material: blood, obtained from a patient who underwent chemoradiotherapy. The rearrangement joins TRBV6-1 to TRBJ2-2; D possibly corresponds to TRBD2 (6 bases). CDR3: CASSGPSVNTGELFF. CDR3 DNA: TGTGCCAGCAGTGGGCCTAGCGTAAACACCGGGGAGCTGTTTTTT.